The present T cell receptor (beta chain) was sequenced within a study of cytomegalovirus exposure and HLA in healthy donors. Study-level results: A later analysis reportedly found that, within productive TCRs, an Asian-associated ancestry cluster had fewer N-insertions than the mean observed across the roughly 610 donors. Per published reports, the classifier diagnosed cytomegalovirus status with high specificity and sensitivity.

CDR1 is WSHSY and CDR2 is SAAADI in the germline V gene. The CDR3 consists of 12 residues. The trim removed 7 bases at V and 3 bases at J, leaving 3 bases unmatched. Use of 60 Vbeta and 13 Jbeta primers characterized the PCR. Clones were sequenced by immunoSEQ multiplex PCR, and TCRdb holds only the in-frame ones, with some missing. The sample has 120,000 or so clones; 81% are singletons. Remarks on this clone: The antigen remains undetermined. A read error is likely, as this CDR3 ends without the conserved phenylalanine or tryptophan.

The chain recombines TRBV10-2 with TRBJ2-7; 7 bases are shared with TRBD1. Sequencing was carried out using PBMCs. This TCR was sampled from a woman between 35 and 50 years old in good health and CMV-seronegative. The CDR3 DNA is TGCGCCAGCACGGGACAGAGCTACGAGCAGTACCTC. Protein: CASTGQSYEQYL.